This T cell receptor beta chain is from a study of shared clonotypes between healthy human individuals. The length of the CDR3 is 17 residues. Trimming cost V 1 base and J 7 bases, with 22 bases left between them. Germline-derived CDR1 and CDR2 are MGHDK and SYGVNS. Each donor was a Caucasian adult residing in Nashville, Tennessee. Splitting of CD4+ cells produced CD45RA+ naive and CD45RA-negative memory subsets. For this clone: What it binds is unknown.

Findings and caveats of the study: Some naive CD4 clonotypes, 5% to 5.5%, turned up in common across a few donors.

The assay was immunoSEQ multiplex PCR, and TCRdb's table has in-frame clones only and misses some. The sample holds millions of clones, roughly 96% seen once. The rearrangement links TRBV25-1 to TRBJ2-5; D is unresolved. The receptor comes from a man aged 18 to 30 in good health. Input material: naive CD4+ T cells sorted from blood. Subset specified: CD45RA+ positively selected. The CDR3 region has the DNA TGTGCCAGCAGTGAATGGGGTAGCCCCCAGCAATCCGGGACCCAGTACTTC. Translated, it gives CASSEWGSPQQSGTQYF.